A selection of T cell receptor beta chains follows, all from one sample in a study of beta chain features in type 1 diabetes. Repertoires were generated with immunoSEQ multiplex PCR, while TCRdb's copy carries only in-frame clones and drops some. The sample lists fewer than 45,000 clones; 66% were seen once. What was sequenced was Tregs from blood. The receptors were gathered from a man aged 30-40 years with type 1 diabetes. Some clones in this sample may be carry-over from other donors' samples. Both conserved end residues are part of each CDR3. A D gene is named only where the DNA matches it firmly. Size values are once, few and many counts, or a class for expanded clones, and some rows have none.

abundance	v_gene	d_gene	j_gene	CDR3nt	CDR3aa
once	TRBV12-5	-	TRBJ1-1	TGTGCTGGGGATTACGAGGGTTCGACTGAAGCTTTCTTT	CAGDYEGSTEAFF
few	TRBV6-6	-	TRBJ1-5	TGTGCCAGCAGCCCCCGAGCTCAAGGCAATCAGCCCCAGCATTTT	CASSPRAQGNQPQHF
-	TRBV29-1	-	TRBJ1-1	TGCAGCACCGACAGCCAGCACACTGAAGCTTTCTTT	CSTDSQHTEAFF
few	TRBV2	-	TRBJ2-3	TGTGCCAGCAGTGAACGCGTGGAGGATCGCAATACGCAGTATTTT	CASSERVEDRNTQYF
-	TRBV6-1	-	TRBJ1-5	TGTGCCAGTACACCGAATAGCAATCAGCCCCAGCATTTT	CASTPNSNQPQHF
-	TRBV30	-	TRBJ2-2	TGTGCCTGGAGTAGACAGAACACCGGGGAGCTGTTTTTT	CAWSRQNTGELFF
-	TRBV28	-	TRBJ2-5	TGTGCCAGCACCCAGCGGAGCAAAGAGACCCAGTACTTC	CASTQRSKETQYF
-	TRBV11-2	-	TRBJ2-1	TGTGCCAGCAGCTTACAGGGAAGTGAGCAGTTCTTC	CASSLQGSEQFF
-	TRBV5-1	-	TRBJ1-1	TGCGCCAGCAGCTTACAGGGAGGGGACACTGAAGCTTTCTTT	CASSLQGGDTEAFF
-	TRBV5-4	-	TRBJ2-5	TGCGCCAGCAGCCGAGCCGGGATCTGGTCGGAGACCCAGTACTTC	CASSRAGIWSETQYF
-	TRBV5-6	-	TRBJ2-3	TGTGCCAGCAGCTGGACAGGGTCGGGGGGTACGCAGTATTTT	CASSWTGSGGTQYF
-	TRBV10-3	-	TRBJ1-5	TGTGCCATCAGCGGGTCGAATCAGCCCCAGCATTTT	CAISGSNQPQHF
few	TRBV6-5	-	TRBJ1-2	TGTGCCAGCAGTTCCCCCAAGTCGGGTTATGGCTACACCTTC	CASSSPKSGYGYTF
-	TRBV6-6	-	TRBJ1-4	TGTGCCAGCAGCGCCTGGGAGGGCGGTAATGAAAAACTGTTTTTT	CASSAWEGGNEKLFF
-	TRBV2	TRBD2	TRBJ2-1	TGTGCCAGCAGGGCACTAGCGGGGATAAGTGAGCAGTTCTTC	CASRALAGISEQFF
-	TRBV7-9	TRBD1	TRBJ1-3	TGTGCCAGCAGCTTGGGGACAGGGCAAGGAAACACCATATATTTT	CASSLGTGQGNTIYF
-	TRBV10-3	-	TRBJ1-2	TGTGCCACCGGACGGGGAAACTATGGCTACACCTTC	CATGRGNYGYTF
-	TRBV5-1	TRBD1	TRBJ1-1	TGCGCCAGCAGCCCGGGACAGACTAACACTGAAGCTTTCTTT	CASSPGQTNTEAFF
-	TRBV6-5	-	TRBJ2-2	TGTGCCAGCAGTTATGTAAGGGGATGGACCGGGGAGCTGTTTTTT	CASSYVRGWTGELFF
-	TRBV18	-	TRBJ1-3	TGTGCCAGCTCACCACCGCTCAGTTTCTCTGGAAACACCATATATTTT	CASSPPLSFSGNTIYF
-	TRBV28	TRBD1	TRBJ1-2	TGTGCCAGCAGCCTGGGACAGTTCCGTGGCTACACCTTC	CASSLGQFRGYTF
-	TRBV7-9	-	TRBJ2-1	TGTGCCAGCAGCCGTTGGCAGGGAAATGAGCAGTTCTTC	CASSRWQGNEQFF
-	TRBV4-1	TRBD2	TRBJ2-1	TGCGCCAGCAGCCAAGCGACTAGCGGGGAGACCTACAATGAGCAGTTCTTC	CASSQATSGETYNEQFF
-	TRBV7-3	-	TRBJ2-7	TGTGCCAGCAGCTTAGGGCCAGGGTCCTACGAGCAGTACTTC	CASSLGPGSYEQYF
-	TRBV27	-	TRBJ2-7	TGTGCCAGCAGTTTATGGGGCCACAACTACGAGCAGTACTTC	CASSLWGHNYEQYF
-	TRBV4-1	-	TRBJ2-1	TGCGCCAGCAGCCATGCGTTTTCGAGCTCCTACAATGAGCAGTTCTTC	CASSHAFSSSYNEQFF
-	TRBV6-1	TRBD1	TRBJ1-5	TGTGCCAGCAGTGAAGAGGGGGACAGGCCCCAGCATTTT	CASSEEGDRPQHF
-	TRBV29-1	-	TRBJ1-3	TGCAGCGCCACTCCAGGGACAGGAAACACCATATATTTT	CSATPGTGNTIYF
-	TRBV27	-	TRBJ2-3	TGTGCCAGCAGTTTGCTCGGTACGCAGTATTTT	CASSLLGTQYF
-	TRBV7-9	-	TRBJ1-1	TGTGCCAGCAGGTTAGAGGTTTGGCAGGGTGTGGGGACTGAAGCTTTCTTT	CASRLEVWQGVGTEAFF
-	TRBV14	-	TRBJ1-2	TGTGCCAGCAGCCAAGGCGGTACCGGCTACACCTTC	CASSQGGTGYTF
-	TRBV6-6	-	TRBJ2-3	TGTGCCAGCAGCCCACCCGAGGCCGATACGCAGTATTTT	CASSPPEADTQYF
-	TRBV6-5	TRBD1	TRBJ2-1	TGTGCCAGCAGAACCGCCCGGACAGGGTATAGTGAGCAGTTCTTC	CASRTARTGYSEQFF
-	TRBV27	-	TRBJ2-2	TGTGCCAGCAGTTCTCCGGGACACACGAACACCGGGGAGCTGTTTTTT	CASSSPGHTNTGELFF
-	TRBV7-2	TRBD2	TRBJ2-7	TGTGCCAGCAGCTTAGGCGGACTAGCGGGAGGGAGCTCCTACGAGCAGTACTTC	CASSLGGLAGGSSYEQYF
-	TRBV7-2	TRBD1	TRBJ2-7	TGTGCCAGCAGCCGGACAGGCCCATACGAGCAGTACTTC	CASSRTGPYEQYF
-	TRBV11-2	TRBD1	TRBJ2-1	TGTGCCAGCAGTTCTGGACAGGGGTACTCCTACAATGAGCAGTTCTTC	CASSSGQGYSYNEQFF
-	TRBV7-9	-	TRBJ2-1	TGTGCCAGCAGCCCACGGGGGGCCCCCTACAATGAGCAGTTCTTC	CASSPRGAPYNEQFF
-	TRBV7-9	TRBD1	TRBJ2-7	TGTGCCAGCAGCTATATGGACAGGAGCTCCTACGAGCAGTACTTC	CASSYMDRSSYEQYF
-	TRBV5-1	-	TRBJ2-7	TGCGCCAGCAGCCCGCTGGGTAGCGACTCCTACGAGCAGTACTTC	CASSPLGSDSYEQYF
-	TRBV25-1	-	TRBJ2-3	TGTGCCAGCAGTTCTGGAGGGGCATTTACGCAGTATTTT	CASSSGGAFTQYF
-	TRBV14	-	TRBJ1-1	TGTGCCAGCAGCCAAGATAGTTCTCAAGCAGCTTTCTTT	CASSQDSSQAAFF
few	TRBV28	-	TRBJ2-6	TGTGCCACCCGAGTCTCTGGGGCCAACGTCCTGACTTTC	CATRVSGANVLTF
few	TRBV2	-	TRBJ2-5	TGTGCCAGCAGTGCGGACAGCTACCAAGAGACCCAGTACTTC	CASSADSYQETQYF
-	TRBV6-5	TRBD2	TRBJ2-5	TGTGCCAGCAGTTGGGGTTTTCAGCGGGGGGAAGCCCAGTACTTC	CASSWGFQRGEAQYF
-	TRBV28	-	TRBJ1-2	TGTGCCAGCAGTTTGGCAAACTATGGCTACACCTTC	CASSLANYGYTF
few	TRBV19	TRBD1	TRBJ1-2	TGTGCCAGTTGGACAGGGTATTTACCTGGCTACACCTTC	CASWTGYLPGYTF
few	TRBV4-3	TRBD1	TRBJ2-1	TGCGCCAGCAGCCAAAAGGGGACAGGGAACAATGAGCAGTTCTTC	CASSQKGTGNNEQFF
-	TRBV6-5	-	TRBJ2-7	TGTGCCAGCAGTTACGAGGGTGGTGCCTACGAGCAGTACTTC	CASSYEGGAYEQYF
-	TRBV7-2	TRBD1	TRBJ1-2	TGTGCCAGCAGCTTGACCAGGGGGGATGGCTACACCTTC	CASSLTRGDGYTF
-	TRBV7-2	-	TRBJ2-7	TGTGCCAGCAGCCGGTCCGGTGGTGCCTACGAGCAGTACTTC	CASSRSGGAYEQYF
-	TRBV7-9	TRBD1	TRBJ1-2	TGTGCCAGCAGCCGCCCTACAGGGGAGCCCAAGGGCTACACCTTC	CASSRPTGEPKGYTF
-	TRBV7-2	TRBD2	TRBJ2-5	TGTGCCAGCAGCCTCCGTGGGACTAGCGGAGAGACCCAGTACTTC	CASSLRGTSGETQYF
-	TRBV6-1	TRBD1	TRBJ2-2	TGTGCCAGCACTCAGGGGGCTGGCGGGGAGCTGTTTTTT	CASTQGAGGELFF
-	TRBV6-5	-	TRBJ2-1	TGTGCCAGCAGCCGAACTGGGAGTTCCTACAATGAGCAGTTCTTC	CASSRTGSSYNEQFF
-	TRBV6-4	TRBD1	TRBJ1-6	TGTGCCAGCAGTACAGGGGGCGGATCACCCCTCCACTTT	CASSTGGGSPLHF
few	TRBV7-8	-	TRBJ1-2	TGTGCCAGCAGCTTAGTAGGAGACTCAGGGGTTGGCTACACCTTC	CASSLVGDSGVGYTF
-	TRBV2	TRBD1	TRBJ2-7	TGTGCCAGCAAGGACAGGGGCCACGAGCAGTACTTC	CASKDRGHEQYF
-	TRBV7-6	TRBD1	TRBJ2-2	TGTGCCAGCAGCATCCGACAGGGGGCCGGGGAGCTGTTTTTT	CASSIRQGAGELFF
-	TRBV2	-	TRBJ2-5	TGTGCCAGCAGTAAGGGGCCATTACAAGAGACCCAGTACTTC	CASSKGPLQETQYF